The clone carrying this T cell receptor beta chain is a singleton in its sample. The data were taken from a study of shared clonotypes between healthy human individuals. Germline assignment: CDR1 GTSNPN and CDR2 SVGIG (reference sequence). The CDR3 loop spans 12 amino acids. Trimming took 3 bases from V and 6 from J; bases not matched to a gene: 5. Method: immunoSEQ multiplex PCR; TCRdb's copy keeps in-frame clones and lacks some. The table includes about 1.5 million clones, 95% to 99% detected once. Sequenced sample: naive CD4+ T cells sorted from blood. Subset meaning: CD45RA+ positively selected. This TCR came from a man in his thirties or forties in good health. The chain links TRBV30 to TRBJ2-7; 7 nucleotides agree with TRBD2. The CDR3 loop reads CAWRAREGEQYF. DNA of the CDR3: TGTGCCTGGAGGGCCAGGGAGGGCGAGCAGTACTTC.